This T cell receptor (beta chain) was recorded in a study of T cells in localized non-small cell lung cancer. General observations from the study: Multi-region tumor sequencing was not done, so intratumor heterogeneity could not be excluded.

Trimming cost V 3 bases and J 12 bases, with 14 bases left between them. Germline CDR1 and CDR2: SQVTM and ANQGSEA. CDR3 length equals 11 residues. The table came from immunoSEQ multiplex PCR; TCRdb's copy has only in-frame clones and leaves some out. The sample has around 36,000 clones; roughly 77% are singletons. As for this clone: What it binds is unknown.

The clonotype was recovered from a woman aged 35 to 70 with stage II squamous cell lung carcinoma. The genes are TRBV29-1 and TRBJ1-1; no clear D gene. The sequencing here drew on PBMCs, taken before any cancer treatment. In DNA form, the CDR3 reads TGCAGCGTTGAGGTCAGGATGATGACTTTCTTT. Residues: CSVEVRMMTFF.